The count of the clone carrying this T cell receptor (beta chain) is one. The antigen remains unidentified. These data originate in a study of T cells in Graves' hyperthyroidism and ophthalmopathy. Notes on the study in general: Ophthalmopathy was predicted by the model a median of approximately 6 months ahead of onset. Among clonotypes expanded in thyroid above 0.001, most were also found in blood.

It was RNA transcripts that yielded the amplified TCR beta CDR3 regions. The HTBI primer set served for first-round RT-PCR of the TCR CDR3. TCRdb re-analysed the multiplex PCR reads in MiXCR, keeping a single row per CDR3 protein. This sample has about 660,000 distinct CDR3 sequences, with approximately 42% found just once. Germline V lookup: CDR1 MNHNS, CDR2 SASEGT. The trim removed 6 bases at V and 11 bases at J, leaving 8 bases unmatched. The CDR3 spans 13 residues. Exclusions: uncontrolled infection, other autoimmune disease, pregnancy, lactation. Diagnoses were made from clinical symptoms, serum measures (thyroxine and TRAb), thyroid ultrasound and orbital computed tomography.

This sequence was found in an adult man with Graves' disease, either hyperthyroidism or ophthalmopathy (not recorded which). The chain couples TRBV6-1 to TRBJ1-5; 9 nucleotides align to TRBD1. The sample taken for sequencing was peripheral blood or thyroid tissue (not recorded which). CDR3 sequence: CASRKGTGRTQHF. In nucleotides, the CDR3 is TGTGCCAGCAGGAAGGGGACAGGGCGGACCCAGCATTTT.